These 15 T cell receptor beta chains share one sample of origin, sequenced in a study of T cells in Graves' hyperthyroidism and ophthalmopathy. The CDR3 regions of TCR beta were amplified from RNA transcripts. The study used the HTBI primer set for a first-round RT-PCR of the TCR CDR3. TCRdb analysed the multiplex PCR reads with MiXCR anew, one entry per CDR3 protein. The data hold some 250,000 distinct CDR3 sequences, with less than 15% observed a single time. Material: blood. The receptors were gathered from a woman in her thirties or forties with Graves' hyperthyroidism that later progressed to Graves' ophthalmopathy.

With regard to this clonotype: At one of its ends the junction is not consistent with the germline gene, which may arise from a read error. In DNA form, the CDR3 reads TGTGCCGGCAGCTCCACAGATACGCAGTATTTT. Residues: CAGSSTDTQYF. The chain links TRBV7-8 to TRBJ2-3; no definite D call. Germline CDR1 SGHVS, CDR2 FQNEAQ. This CDR3 contains 11 residues.

On this clonotype: A much bigger clone sits one base away, suggesting this may be a read error. This chain joins TRBV28 and TRBJ1-1; D call uncertain. The V gene's germline CDR1 is MDHEN and CDR2 SYDVKM. The CDR3 covers 14 residues. The V gene lost 5 bases and the J gene lost 6 bases, with 16 bases spanning the gap. CDR3 DNA: TGTGCCAGCAGTCGACTCTTAGAGGTTCCTGAAGCTTTCTTT. Translation gives CASSRLLEVPEAFF.

This clonotype occurred many times. This rearrangement joins TRBV5-1 to TRBJ2-7, with 8 bases matching TRBD1. The CDR3 is 13 residues long. Germline CDR1 reads SGHRS; CDR2 reads YFSETQ. J was trimmed by 5 bases and V by 6 bases; bases with no gene match: 7. In DNA form, the CDR3 reads TGCGCCAGCACACCAGGGGGCCTAAACGAGCAGTACTTC. This sequence encodes CASTPGGLNEQYF.

In DNA, the CDR3 is TGTGCCAGCACTAGGACTAGCGCTTACTTGGGGGAGCTGTTTTTT. It translates to CASTRTSAYLGELFF. The gene calls are TRBV6-1 and TRBJ2-2; TRBD2 matches at 9 bases. Germline lookup yields CDR1 MNHNS and CDR2 SASEGT. V was pared by 7 bases and J by 8 bases, with 11 bases of the junction left unmatched. The CDR3 totals 15 residues.

The chain couples TRBV20-1 to TRBJ1-2, with unresolved D. The ends were cut back, 7 bases at V and 6 bases at J, with 21 bases in the middle. This CDR3 contains 14 residues. Germline CDR1 is DFQATT and CDR2 is SNEGSKA (reference sequence). The CDR3 bases are TGCAGTGGGCATAAGACGCCCGCGGCGGATGGCTACACCTTC. Translated: CSGHKTPAADGYTF.

This clonotype showed up many times. The chain links TRBV20-1 to TRBJ2-3; TRBD2 matches at 8 bases. Germline CDR1 reads DFQATT; CDR2 reads SNEGSKA (reference sequence). V lost 3 bases and J lost 8; bases outside the gene matches: 10. This CDR3 has 14 amino acids. The CDR3 sequence is CSASAGGTLGTQYF. DNA for the CDR3: TGCAGTGCTAGTGCGGGGGGCACCCTCGGTACGCAGTATTTT.

This clonotype was seen ten or more times. The chain has TRBV6-1 and TRBJ1-1; D may be TRBD1 (5 bases). Germline V lookup: CDR1 MNHNS, CDR2 SASEGT. There are 14 residues in the CDR3. Trimming stripped 5 bases from V and 6 bases from J, with 16 bases between. CDR3 sequence: CASSHLGDSPEAFF. The CDR3 DNA reads TGTGCCAGCAGTCACTTAGGGGATTCCCCTGAAGCTTTCTTT.

This clonotype has a count of ten or more. This chain joins TRBV9 and TRBJ2-1, with 7 bases fitting TRBD2. CDR1 and CDR2 from the germline V gene are SGDLS and YYNGEE. The junction had 6 bases not matched to a gene; V was cut back by 1 base and J by 8 bases. The CDR3 runs to 14 residues. The CDR3 protein is CASSVLGTSDEQFF. The CDR3 DNA reads TGTGCCAGCAGCGTACTTGGCACTAGCGATGAGCAGTTCTTC.

V usage is TRBV3-1 and J usage is TRBJ1-6, with D possibly matching TRBD1 (5 bases). CDR3 length equals 14 residues. Germline V gene lookup returns CDR1 LGHDT and CDR2 YNNKEL (reference sequence). Trimming stripped 2 bases from V and 14 bases from J, with 16 bases between. The chain's CDR3 is CASSQSGTDGTLHF. The CDR3 DNA sequence: TGTGCCAGCAGCCAATCCGGGACGGACGGAACCCTCCACTTT.

Many counts were recorded for this clonotype. V gene TRBV10-2 combines with J gene TRBJ2-7; TRBD1 aligns across 8 bases. The length of the CDR3 is 15 residues. Germline V gene lookup returns CDR1 WSHSY and CDR2 SAAADI. Trimming at V came to 6 bases and at J to 1 base, leaving 8 bases not matched to a gene. CDR3 sequence reads: CASRRDTGGSYEQYF. The CDR3 DNA follows: TGCGCCAGCAGACGGGACACAGGGGGTTCCTACGAGCAGTACTTC.

This chain joins TRBV6-2 or TRBV6-3 and TRBJ2-1; 7 positions agree with TRBD2. The CDR3 sequence is 14 residues long. V was clipped by 8 bases and J by 5 bases; unmatched bases: 9. Germline CDR1 and CDR2: MNHEY and SVGEGT. CDR3 DNA: TGTGCCAGCGGGGGGGGTCACGGTAACAATGAGCAGTTCTTC. Translation: CASGGGHGNNEQFF.

This clonotype was seen at least ten times. V is TRBV14 and J is TRBJ2-2; D is unresolved. V was clipped by 2 bases and J by 3 bases, with 4 bases between them. CDR1 is SGHDN and CDR2 is FVKESK in the germline V gene. This CDR3 is 13 amino acids long. CDR3 residues: CASSQRYTGELFF. CDR3 DNA: TGTGCCAGCAGCCAACGATACACCGGGGAGCTGTTTTTT. Variable domain in full (rest from reference TRBV14 and TRBJ2-2): EAGVTQFPSHSVIEKGQTVTLRCDPISGHDNLYWYRRVMGKEIKFLLHFVKESKQDESGMPNNRFLAERTGGTYSTLKVQPAELEDSGVYFCASSQRYTGELFFGEGSRLTVL.

This clonotype was seen ten or more times. V usage is TRBV20-1 and J usage is TRBJ2-2; D not resolved. The CDR3 is 15 residues long. Germline CDR1 reads DFQATT; CDR2 reads SNEGSKA (reference sequence). V dropped 2 bases and J dropped 3 bases, with 13 bases sitting between them. The CDR3: CSARPPSVYTGELFF. The CDR3 nucleotides read TGCAGTGCTAGACCCCCGAGCGTTTACACCGGGGAGCTGTTTTTT.

CDR3 residues: CASSHGTSGSTDTQYF. The CDR3 DNA reads as TGTGCCAGCAGCCACGGGACTAGCGGGAGCACAGATACGCAGTATTTT. This chain joins TRBV27 and TRBJ2-3; 12 positions match TRBD2. V lost 6 bases and J lost 0; bases outside the gene matches: 4. The CDR3 length is 16 residues. Germline values: CDR1 MNHEY, CDR2 SMNVEV (reference sequence).

The table lists this clonotype with many counts. The J gene is TRBJ2-3, the V gene TRBV20-1; D is unclear. Germline V gives CDR1 DFQATT, CDR2 SNEGSKA (reference sequence). Between the trimmed V and J ends, which lost 7 bases and 4 bases, there was a span of 12 bases. The CDR3 contains 12 residues. The CDR3 coding sequence is TGCAGTGTTCAAGCAATAGCAGATACGCAGTATTTT. It yields the protein CSVQAIADTQYF.